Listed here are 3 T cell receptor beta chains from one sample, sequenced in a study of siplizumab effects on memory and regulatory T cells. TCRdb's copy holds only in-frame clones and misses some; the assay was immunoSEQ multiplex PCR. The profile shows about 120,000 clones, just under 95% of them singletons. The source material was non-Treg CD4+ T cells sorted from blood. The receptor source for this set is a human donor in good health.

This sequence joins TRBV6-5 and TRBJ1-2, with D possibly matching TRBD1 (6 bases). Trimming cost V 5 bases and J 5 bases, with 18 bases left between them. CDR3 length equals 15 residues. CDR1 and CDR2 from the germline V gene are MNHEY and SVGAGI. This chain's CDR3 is CASSPHRTDSYGYTF. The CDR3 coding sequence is TGTGCCAGCAGTCCCCATCGGACAGATTCTTATGGCTACACCTTC.

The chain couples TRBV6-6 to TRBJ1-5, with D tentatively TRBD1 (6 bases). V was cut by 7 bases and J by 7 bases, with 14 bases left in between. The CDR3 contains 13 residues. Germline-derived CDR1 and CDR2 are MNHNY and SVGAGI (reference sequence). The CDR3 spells CASTRGGRQPQHF. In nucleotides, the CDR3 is TGTGCCAGCACGCGGGGGGGGCGGCAGCCCCAGCATTTT.

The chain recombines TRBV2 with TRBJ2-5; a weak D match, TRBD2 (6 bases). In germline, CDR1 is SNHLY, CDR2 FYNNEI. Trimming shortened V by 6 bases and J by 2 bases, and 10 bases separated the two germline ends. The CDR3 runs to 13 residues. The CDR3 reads CASRGLGQETQYF. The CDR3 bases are TGTGCCAGCAGGGGACTCGGACAAGAGACCCAGTACTTC.